This TCR beta chain was documented in a study of CD4 and CD8 cells across lung adenocarcinoma regions. From germline, CDR1 is MNHNS and CDR2 SASEGT. This CDR3 spans 15 amino acids. Comment on this clonotype: At one of its ends the junction is not consistent with the germline gene, which may arise from a read error.

Samples came from patients with localized non-small cell lung adenocarcinoma. TCRdb reprocessed the PCR reads with MiXCR, giving one entry per CDR3 protein. The sample includes several thousand distinct CDR3 sequences, about 59% of them seen just once. The clonotype originates from a female donor with lung adenocarcinoma. The CD4 and CD8 labels of this study may be unreliable. Material: CD8+ T cells from the center of a lung tumor. The gene calls are TRBV6-1 and TRBJ2-5; the match to TRBD2 covers 7 bases. The CDR3 protein is CASSEIAGGTDTQYF. In nucleotides, the CDR3 is TGTGCCAGCAGTGAAATAGCGGGTGGCACAGATACGCAGTACTTT.